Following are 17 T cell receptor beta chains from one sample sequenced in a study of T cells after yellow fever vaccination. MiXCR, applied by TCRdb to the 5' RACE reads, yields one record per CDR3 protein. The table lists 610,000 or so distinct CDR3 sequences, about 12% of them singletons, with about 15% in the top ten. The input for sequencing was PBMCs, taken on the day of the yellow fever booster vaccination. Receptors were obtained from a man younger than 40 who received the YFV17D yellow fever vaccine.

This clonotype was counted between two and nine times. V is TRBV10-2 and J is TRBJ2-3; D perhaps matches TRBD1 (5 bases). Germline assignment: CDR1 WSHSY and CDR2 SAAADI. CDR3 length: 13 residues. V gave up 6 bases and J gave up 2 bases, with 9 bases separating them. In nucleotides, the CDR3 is TGCGCCAGCAGGGACATATACACAGATACGCAGTATTTT. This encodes CASRDIYTDTQYF.

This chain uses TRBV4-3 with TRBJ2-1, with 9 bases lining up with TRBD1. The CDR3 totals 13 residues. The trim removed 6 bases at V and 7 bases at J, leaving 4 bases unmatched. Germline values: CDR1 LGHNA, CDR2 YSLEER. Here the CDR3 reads CASRQQGANEQFF. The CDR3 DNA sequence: TGCGCCAGCAGACAACAGGGGGCGAATGAGCAGTTCTTC.

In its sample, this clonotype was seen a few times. Here the CDR3 reads CSVLPDGTYEQYF. In nucleotides, the CDR3 is TGCAGCGTACTACCCGACGGAACCTACGAGCAGTACTTC. V and J are TRBV29-1 and TRBJ2-7; D gene ambiguous. The CDR3 loop spans 13 amino acids. Between the trimmed V and J ends, which lost 6 bases and 2 bases, there was a span of 14 bases. CDR1 is SQVTM, CDR2 ANQGSEA, per germline.

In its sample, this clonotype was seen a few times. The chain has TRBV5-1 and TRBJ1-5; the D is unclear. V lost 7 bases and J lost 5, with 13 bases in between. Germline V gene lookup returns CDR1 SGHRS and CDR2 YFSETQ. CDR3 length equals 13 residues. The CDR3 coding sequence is TGCGCCAGCGCCAAGCAGAGGGATCAGCCCCAGCATTTT. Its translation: CASAKQRDQPQHF.

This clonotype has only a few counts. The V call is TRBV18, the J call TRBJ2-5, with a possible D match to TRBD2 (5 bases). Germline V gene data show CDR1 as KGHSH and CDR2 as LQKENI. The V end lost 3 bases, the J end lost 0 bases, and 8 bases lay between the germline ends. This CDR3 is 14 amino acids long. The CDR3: CASSPDLYQETQYF. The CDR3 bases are TGTGCCAGCTCACCGGACTTGTACCAAGAGACCCAGTACTTC.

CDR3 protein: CASSLDSSGLNEQFF. CDR3 in DNA: TGCGCCAGCAGCTTAGACAGTAGCGGGCTCAATGAGCAGTTCTTC. The rearrangement links TRBV5-1 to TRBJ2-1, with 7 bases lining up with TRBD2. The CDR3 loop spans 15 amino acids. The germline V gene has CDR1 SGHRS and CDR2 YFSETQ. J gave up 6 bases and V 2 bases, and 8 bases lay outside the gene matches. Based on the CDR3 plus reference TRBV5-1 and TRBJ2-1, the full variable domain is KAGVTQTPRYLIKTRGQQVTLSCSPISGHRSVSWYQQTPGQGLQFLFEYFSETQRNKGNFPGRFSGRQFSNSRSEMNVSTLELGDSALYLCASSLDSSGLNEQFFGPGTRLTVL.

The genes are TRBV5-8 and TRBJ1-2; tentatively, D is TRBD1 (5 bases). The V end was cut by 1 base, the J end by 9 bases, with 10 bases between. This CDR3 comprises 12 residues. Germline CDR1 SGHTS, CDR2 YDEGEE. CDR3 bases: TGTGCCAGCAGCTTGCAAGGGACCCGCTACACCTTC. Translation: CASSLQGTRYTF.

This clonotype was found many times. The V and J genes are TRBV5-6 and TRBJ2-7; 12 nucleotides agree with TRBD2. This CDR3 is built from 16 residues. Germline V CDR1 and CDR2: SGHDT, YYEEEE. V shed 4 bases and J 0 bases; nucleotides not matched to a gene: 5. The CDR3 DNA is TGTGCCAGCAGCAGCCCACTAGCGGGGGGCTCCTACGAGCAGTACTTC. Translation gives CASSSPLAGGSYEQYF.

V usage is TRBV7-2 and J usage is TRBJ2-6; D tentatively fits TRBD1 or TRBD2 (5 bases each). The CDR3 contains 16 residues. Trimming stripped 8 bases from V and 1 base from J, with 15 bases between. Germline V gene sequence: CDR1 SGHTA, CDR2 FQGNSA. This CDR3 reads CASLLRGGSGANVLTF. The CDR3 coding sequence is TGTGCCAGCTTGCTTCGTGGGGGATCTGGGGCCAACGTCCTGACTTTC.

The CDR3 DNA sequence: TGCAGTGCTAAACCCTCGCCCATCACTGAAGCTTTCTTT. This encodes CSAKPSPITEAFF. The chain links TRBV20-1 to TRBJ1-1; unclear D gene. The CDR3 sequence is 13 residues long. V lost 4 bases and J 4 bases, leaving 13 bases between the germline ends. Germline-derived CDR1 and CDR2 are DFQATT and SNEGSKA (reference sequence).

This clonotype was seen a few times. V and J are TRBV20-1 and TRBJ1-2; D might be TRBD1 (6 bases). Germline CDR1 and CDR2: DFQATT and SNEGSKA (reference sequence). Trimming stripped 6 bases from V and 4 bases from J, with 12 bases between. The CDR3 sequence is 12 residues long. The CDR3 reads CSALQGLYGYTF. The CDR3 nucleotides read TGCAGTGCATTACAGGGACTCTATGGCTACACCTTC.

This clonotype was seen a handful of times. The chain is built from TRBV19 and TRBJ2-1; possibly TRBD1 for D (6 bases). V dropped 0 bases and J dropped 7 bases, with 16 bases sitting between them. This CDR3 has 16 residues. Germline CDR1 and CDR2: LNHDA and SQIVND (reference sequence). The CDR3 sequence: CASSIEQRGLGNEQFF. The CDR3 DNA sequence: TGTGCCAGTAGTATAGAGCAGAGGGGGTTAGGTAATGAGCAGTTCTTC.

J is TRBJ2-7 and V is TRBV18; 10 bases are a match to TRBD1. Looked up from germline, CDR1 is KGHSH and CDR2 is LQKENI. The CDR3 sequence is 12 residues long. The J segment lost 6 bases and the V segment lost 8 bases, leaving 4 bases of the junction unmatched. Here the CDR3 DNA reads TGTGCCAGCGAAGGACAGGGGGTCGAGCAGTACTTC. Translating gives CASEGQGVEQYF.

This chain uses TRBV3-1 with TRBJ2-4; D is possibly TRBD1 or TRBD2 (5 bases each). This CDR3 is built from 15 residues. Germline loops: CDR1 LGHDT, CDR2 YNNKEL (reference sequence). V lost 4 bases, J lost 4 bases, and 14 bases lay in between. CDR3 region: CASSPQGTRKNIQYF. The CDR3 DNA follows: TGTGCCAGCAGCCCCCAAGGGACCCGAAAAAACATTCAGTACTTC. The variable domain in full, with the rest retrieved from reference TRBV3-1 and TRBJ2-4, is DTAVSQTPKYLVTQMGNDKSIKCEQNLGHDTMYWYKQDSKKFLKIMFSYNNKELIINETVPNRFSPKSPDKAHLNLHINSLELGDSAVYFCASSPQGTRKNIQYFGAGTRLSVL.

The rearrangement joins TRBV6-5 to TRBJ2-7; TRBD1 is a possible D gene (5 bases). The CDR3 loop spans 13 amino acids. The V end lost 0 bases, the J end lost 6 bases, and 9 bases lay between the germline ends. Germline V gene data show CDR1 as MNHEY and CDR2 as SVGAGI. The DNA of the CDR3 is TGTGCCAGCAGTTACTCGATAGGGGCCGAGCAGTACTTC. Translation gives CASSYSIGAEQYF.

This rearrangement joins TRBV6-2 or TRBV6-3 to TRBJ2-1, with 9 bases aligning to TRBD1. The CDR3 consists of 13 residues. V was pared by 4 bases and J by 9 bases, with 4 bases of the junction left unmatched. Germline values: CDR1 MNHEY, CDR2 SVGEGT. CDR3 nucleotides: TGTGCCAGCAGTTCGACAGGGGGGGCTGAGCAGTTCTTC. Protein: CASSSTGGAEQFF.

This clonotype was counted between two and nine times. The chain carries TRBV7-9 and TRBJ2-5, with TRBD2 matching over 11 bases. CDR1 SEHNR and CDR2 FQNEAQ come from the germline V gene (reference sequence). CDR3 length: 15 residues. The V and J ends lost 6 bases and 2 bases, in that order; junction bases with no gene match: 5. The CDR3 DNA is TGTGCCAGCAGGTCGACTAGCGGGGAACAAGAGACCCAGTACTTC. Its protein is CASRSTSGEQETQYF.